This T cell receptor (beta chain) stems from a study of Ad26.COV2.S vaccination and SARS-CoV-2 variants. Looking at the study overall: The study gave Ad26.COV2.S intramuscularly, once or twice 56 days apart.

Germline CDR1 reads LNHDA; CDR2 reads SQIVND (reference sequence). The CDR3 runs 15 residues. After removal of 5 bases from V and 8 bases from J, the junction contained 14 bases not matched to a gene. Treatment defined: some 20 received Ad26.COV2.S at low or high dose, single or two shots; 5 received placebo; per-sample allocation not given. Sampling occurred on day 63 after the first vaccine or placebo injection. Only in-frame clones appear in the TCRdb table, and some are missing; sequencing was by immunoSEQ multiplex PCR. The sample consists of 430,000 or so clones, approximately 92% of them appearing once.

This clonotype originated in a person aged 18-65 years who received the Ad26.COV2.S COVID-19 vaccine or a placebo. Material: peripheral blood, obtained in a trial of Ad26.COV2.S vaccine versus placebo. The gene calls are TRBV19 and TRBJ1-2; 7 bases fit TRBD1. For the CDR3, the DNA is TGTGCCAGTAGTGCCCACCAGACAGGGATCAGCGGCTACACCTTC. Its translation: CASSAHQTGISGYTF.